A single sample is the source of the 23 T cell receptor beta chains below, sequenced in a study of PD-L1 blockade in urothelial cancer. The time point: pretreatment peripheral blood. Data came from immunoSEQ multiplex PCR; TCRdb stores just in-frame clones and leaves some out. This table holds about 95,000 clones, over 75% found once. The starting material was PBMCs, obtained around atezolizumab (anti-PD-L1) treatment. The receptors derive from a man aged 55 to 69 with urothelial cancer.

This clone was found a few times. The CDR3 spells CASSGGQGNYEQYF. The CDR3 DNA reads TGTGCCAGCAGTGGTGGACAGGGAAACTACGAGCAGTACTTC. The chain links TRBV25-1 to TRBJ2-7, with 8 bases matching TRBD1. Germline lookup yields CDR1 MGHDK and CDR2 SYGVNS. V lost 4 bases to trimming and J lost 3 bases; unmatched junction nucleotides: 5. CDR3 length: 14 residues.

The V gene is TRBV5-4, the J gene TRBJ2-7; TRBD2 matches 7 bases. CDR3 length equals 12 residues. Germline CDR1 is SGHNT and CDR2 is YYREEE (reference sequence). The V segment lost 3 bases and the J segment 7 bases; nucleotides outside the gene matches: 4. CDR3 protein: CASSSGTIEQYF. The CDR3 nucleotides are TGTGCCAGCAGCTCAGGGACTATTGAGCAGTACTTC.

The chain uses TRBV5-1 and TRBJ1-2, with D possibly matching TRBD1 (5 bases). Trimming shortened V by 4 bases and J by 5 bases, and 18 bases separated the two germline ends. This CDR3 spans 15 amino acids. Germline CDR1 SGHRS, CDR2 YFSETQ. The DNA for the CDR3 is TGCGCCAGCAGCCCGGACCTCGGGGGATCTTATGGCTACACCTTC. Encoded protein: CASSPDLGGSYGYTF.

This chain joins TRBV7-9 and TRBJ2-2; 11 bases fit TRBD1. With V trimmed by 5 bases and J by 7 bases, 6 bases remained unmatched. Germline V CDR1 and CDR2: SEHNR, FQNEAQ (reference sequence). CDR3 size: 15 residues. The DNA of the CDR3 is TGTGCCAGCAGCCCCGGACAGGGGGCATACGGGGAGCTGTTTTTT. It translates to CASSPGQGAYGELFF.

This clone was seen a few times. The CDR3 here is CASSLTGGAQPQHF. In nucleotides, the CDR3 is TGTGCCAGCAGCCTCACAGGGGGCGCGCAGCCCCAGCATTTT. The V gene is TRBV7-2, the J gene TRBJ1-5, with 9 bases fitting TRBD1. The germline V gene encodes CDR1 SGHTA and CDR2 FQGNSA. Trimming took 5 bases from V and 7 from J; bases not matched to a gene: 6. This CDR3 spans 14 amino acids. Looking up the rest from reference TRBV7-2 and TRBJ1-5 gives the full variable domain: GAGVSQSPSNKVTEKGKDVELRCDPISGHTALYWYRQSLGQGLEFLIYFQGNSAPDKSGLPSDRFSAERTGGSVSTLTIQRTQQEDSAVYLCASSLTGGAQPQHFGDGTRLSIL.

The CDR3 protein is CASSVGGSGAYGYTF. The DNA of the CDR3 is TGTGCCAGCAGCGTAGGGGGCTCGGGTGCCTATGGCTACACCTTC. The chain recombines TRBV9 with TRBJ1-2; D might be TRBD1 (5 bases). V lost 0 bases and J 4 bases, leaving 13 bases between the germline ends. CDR1 is SGDLS, CDR2 YYNGEE, per germline. The CDR3 covers 15 residues. The full variable domain, with the rest looked up from reference TRBV9 and TRBJ1-2, is DSGVTQTPKHLITATGQRVTLRCSPRSGDLSVYWYQQSLDQGLQFLIQYYNGEERAKGNILERFSAQQFPDLHSELNLSSLELGDSALYFCASSVGGSGAYGYTFGSGTRLTVV.

This chain connects TRBV9 to TRBJ1-2; TRBD1 is a possible D gene (6 bases). The V end lost 3 bases, the J end lost 4 bases, and 16 bases lay between the germline ends. Germline V gene lookup returns CDR1 SGDLS and CDR2 YYNGEE. This CDR3 has 15 residues. Here the CDR3 DNA reads TGTGCCAGCAGCGGAGAGGGACATCAGGCCTATGGCTACACCTTC. It encodes CASSGEGHQAYGYTF.

V gene TRBV18 combines with J gene TRBJ2-1, with 11 bases fitting TRBD2. This CDR3 is 15 amino acids long. The junction had 4 bases not matched to a gene; V was cut back by 6 bases and J by 3 bases. Per germline, CDR1 KGHSH and CDR2 LQKENI. This chain's CDR3 is CASSPGTSGYNEQFF. CDR3 bases: TGTGCCAGCTCCCCCGGGACTAGCGGCTACAATGAGCAGTTCTTC.

The DNA for the CDR3 is TGTGCCAGCAGTGAGGTTCAGTGGAATGAGCAGTTCTTC. This codes for CASSEVQWNEQFF. The chain carries TRBV6-1 and TRBJ2-1, with D hard to call. Trimming stripped 3 bases from V and 7 bases from J, with 10 bases between. The germline V gene has CDR1 MNHNS and CDR2 SASEGT. The length of the CDR3 is 13 residues.

The rearrangement uses TRBV11-2 and TRBJ2-1; no firm D call. In germline, CDR1 is SGHAT, CDR2 FQNNGV. This CDR3 region has 11 residues. Between the trimmed V and J ends, which lost 3 bases and 8 bases, there was a span of 5 bases. CDR3 amino acids: CASSFRDEQFF. The DNA of the CDR3 is TGTGCCAGCAGCTTTCGAGATGAGCAGTTCTTC.

The chain uses TRBV7-2 and TRBJ2-3; D is uncertain. This CDR3 is 11 amino acids long. The V and J ends lost 5 bases and 5 bases respectively, with 5 bases between them. CDR1 SGHTA and CDR2 FQGNSA come from the germline V gene. DNA for the CDR3: TGTGCCAGCAGCCCCAGAGATACGCAGTATTTT. Residues: CASSPRDTQYF.

The gene calls are TRBV27 and TRBJ1-2; TRBD1 is a possible D gene (6 bases). Germline V gene sequence: CDR1 MNHEY, CDR2 SMNVEV (reference sequence). This CDR3 is built from 13 residues. V lost 5 bases, J lost 8 bases, and 15 bases lay in between. The chain's CDR3 is CASSVRTVQGYTF. CDR3 sequence (DNA): TGTGCCAGCAGTGTTCGGACAGTTCAAGGCTACACCTTC.

This clone was recorded once. The V gene is TRBV10-2, the J gene TRBJ1-1; TRBD1 is a possible D gene (5 bases). Trimming took off 0 bases at V and 5 bases at J, with 10 bases between the two ends. Germline V lookup: CDR1 WSHSY, CDR2 SAAADI. This CDR3 comprises 14 residues. Here the CDR3 reads CASSESGKGTEAFF. CDR3 coding DNA: TGCGCCAGCAGTGAGTCCGGAAAGGGGACTGAAGCTTTCTTT.

The chain recombines TRBV10-3 with TRBJ1-4, with 8 bases aligning to TRBD1. Germline V CDR1 and CDR2: ENHRY, SYGVKD. The CDR3 is made up of 14 amino acids. V lost 6 bases and J lost 5; bases outside the gene matches: 5. The CDR3 DNA sequence: TGTGCCATCAGGGCGGACAGGGCAAATGAAAAACTGTTTTTT. The encoded protein is CAIRADRANEKLFF.

This chain joins TRBV10-1 and TRBJ2-5, with 7 positions matching TRBD2. The CDR3 extends over 16 amino acids. CDR1 and CDR2 from the germline V gene are WNHNN and SYGVQD (reference sequence). With V trimmed by 6 bases and J by 5 bases, 15 bases remained unmatched. The CDR3 protein is CASSRSRGRARETQYF. DNA of the CDR3: TGCGCCAGCAGCCGGTCCCGCGGGAGAGCGCGTGAGACCCAGTACTTC.

The V and J genes are TRBV10-3 and TRBJ1-5; 9 bases align to TRBD1. J gave up 5 bases and V 6 bases, and 5 bases lay outside the gene matches. Germline V lookup: CDR1 ENHRY, CDR2 SYGVKD. The CDR3 is 14 amino acids. CDR3 loop: CAISTGGDHQPQHF. DNA of the CDR3: TGTGCCATCAGCACAGGGGGCGATCATCAGCCCCAGCATTTT.

This chain joins TRBV4-2 and TRBJ2-7; D perhaps matches TRBD2 (5 bases). Germline V gene lookup returns CDR1 LGHNA and CDR2 YNFKEQ. CDR3 size: 15 residues. Trimming pared 0 bases from V and 2 bases from J, leaving 11 bases between. CDR3 amino acids: CASSQEASGPYEQYF. The CDR3 DNA is TGTGCCAGCAGCCAAGAGGCGAGCGGACCCTACGAGCAGTACTTC.

J is TRBJ2-7 and V is TRBV27; maybe TRBD2 (5 bases). V was clipped by 3 bases and J by 2 bases, with 11 bases between them. CDR3 length: 14 amino acids. Germline values: CDR1 MNHEY, CDR2 SMNVEV (reference sequence). CDR3 bases: TGTGCCAGCAGTTTGTCGTTCGGGGCCTACGAGCAGTACTTC. This codes for CASSLSFGAYEQYF.

In its sample, this clone was seen once. The chain combines TRBV28 with TRBJ1-5; D is perhaps TRBD1 (5 bases). The CDR3 spans 17 residues. V was shortened by 4 bases and J by 0 bases, with 16 bases between the two germline ends. Germline V gives CDR1 MDHEN, CDR2 SYDVKM. The CDR3 nucleotides are TGTGCCAGCAGTTCTGCTTTGGGGGGATTTAGCAATCAGCCCCAGCATTTT. Translation gives CASSSALGGFSNQPQHF.

The chain employs TRBV2 and TRBJ2-2; D gene uncertain. V was shortened by 5 bases and J by 0 bases, with 16 bases between the two germline ends. CDR1 is SNHLY, CDR2 FYNNEI, per germline. The CDR3 spans 17 residues. The CDR3 loop reads CASSRSGGVANTGELFF. For the CDR3, the DNA is TGTGCCAGCAGTAGATCCGGCGGCGTCGCGAACACCGGGGAGCTGTTTTTT.

The table lists this clone with a few counts. The chain links TRBV7-2 to TRBJ2-5, with TRBD1 matching 11 bases. In germline, CDR1 is SGHTA, CDR2 FQGNSA. The CDR3 runs 14 residues. V shed 5 bases and J 4 bases; nucleotides not matched to a gene: 3. CDR3 in amino acids: CASSRDRGSETQYF. DNA for the CDR3: TGTGCCAGCAGCCGGGACAGGGGGTCAGAGACCCAGTACTTC.

V and J are TRBV10-3 and TRBJ2-1, with a weak D call TRBD2 (6 bases). The germline V gene has CDR1 ENHRY and CDR2 SYGVKD. The CDR3 contains 14 residues. The V gene lost 3 bases and the J gene lost 3 bases, with 9 bases spanning the gap. The CDR3 DNA reads TGTGCCATCAGTGAACGGGAGATCTACAATGAGCAGTTCTTC. Its protein is CAISEREIYNEQFF.

This clone occurred a few times. The chain has TRBV19 and TRBJ2-7; 7 positions match TRBD1. The CDR3 sequence is 14 residues long. V lost 8 bases and J lost 4; bases outside the gene matches: 11. Germline CDR1 is LNHDA and CDR2 is SQIVND (reference sequence). The CDR3 DNA is TGTGCCAGTTCCTCCGGGACAGATAATTACGAGCAGTACTTC. Residues: CASSSGTDNYEQYF.